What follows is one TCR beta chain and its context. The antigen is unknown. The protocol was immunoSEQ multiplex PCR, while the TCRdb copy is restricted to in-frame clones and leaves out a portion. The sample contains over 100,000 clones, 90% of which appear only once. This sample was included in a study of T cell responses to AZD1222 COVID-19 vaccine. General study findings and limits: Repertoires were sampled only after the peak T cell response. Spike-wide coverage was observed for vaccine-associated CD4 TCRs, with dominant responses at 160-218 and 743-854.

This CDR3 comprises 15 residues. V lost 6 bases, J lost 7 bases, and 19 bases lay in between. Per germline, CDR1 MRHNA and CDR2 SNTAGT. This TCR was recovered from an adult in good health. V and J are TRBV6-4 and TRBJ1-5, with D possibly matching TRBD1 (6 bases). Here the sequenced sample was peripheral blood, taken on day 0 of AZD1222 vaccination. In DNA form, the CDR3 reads TGTGCCAGCAGCCCCTTTGGGGGCGCGGAACAGCCCCAGCATTTT. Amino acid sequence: CASSPFGGAEQPQHF.